These 9 T cell receptor beta chains came from one sample sequenced in a study of blood T cell repertoires in COVID-19. The data were produced by immunoSEQ multiplex PCR, yet TCRdb's version contains in-frame clones alone and is incomplete. The top ten clones hold roughly 3.6% of a sample with a few hundred thousand clones, about 85% of them seen once. The material sequenced was peripheral blood. The receptors originated from a woman under 30 with acute or convalescent COVID-19.

This clone was counted once. The chain couples TRBV9 to TRBJ1-4, with a possible D match to TRBD1 (5 bases). This CDR3 has 13 amino acids. Trimming took 4 bases from V and 8 from J, leaving 12 bases between them. Germline V lookup: CDR1 SGDLS, CDR2 YYNGEE. The CDR3 loop reads CASSFSGGEKLFF. CDR3 DNA sequence: TGTGCCAGCAGCTTTAGCGGGGGGGAAAAACTGTTTTTT.

The chain links TRBV9 to TRBJ2-3, with TRBD2 as a possible D gene (6 bases). The V gene lost 7 bases and the J gene lost 6 bases, with 9 bases spanning the gap. CDR1 and CDR2 from the germline V gene are SGDLS and YYNGEE. The CDR3 loop spans 11 amino acids. The DNA of the CDR3 is TGTGCCAGCGGGGGGTTGGATACGCAGTATTTT. Its protein product is CASGGLDTQYF.

The chain combines TRBV27 with TRBJ2-7; D might be TRBD1 (5 bases). The CDR3 extends over 13 amino acids. Germline CDR1 is MNHEY and CDR2 is SMNVEV (reference sequence). V was clipped by 6 bases and J by 7 bases, with 16 bases between them. CDR3 DNA sequence: TGTGCCAGCAGCTATGAAGGGGTCGGAGAGCAGTACTTC. Protein: CASSYEGVGEQYF.

The rearrangement uses TRBV7-8 and TRBJ1-6; 7 positions match TRBD1. Trimming took 5 bases from V and 2 from J; bases not matched to a gene: 9. The CDR3 length is 17 residues. The germline gives CDR1 SGHVS, CDR2 FQNEAQ. The CDR3 loop reads CASSTSGGTPYNSPLHF. The CDR3 DNA sequence: TGTGCCAGCAGCACCTCAGGGGGTACTCCCTATAATTCACCCCTCCACTTT.

Here the CDR3 reads CASSPPAGGINEQYF. CDR3 sequence (DNA): TGTGCCAGCAGCCCGCCAGCGGGAGGGATTAACGAGCAGTACTTC. This chain uses TRBV9 with TRBJ2-7, with 10 bases identical to TRBD2. In germline, CDR1 is SGDLS, CDR2 YYNGEE. The CDR3 spans 15 residues. With 4 bases clipped from V and 5 bases from J, the junction kept 9 bases outside the gene matches.

This clone was counted a single time. V is TRBV19 and J is TRBJ1-5; 8 positions agree with TRBD1. Trimming took 7 bases from V and 2 from J; bases not matched to a gene: 4. CDR1 and CDR2 from the germline V gene are LNHDA and SQIVND (reference sequence). The CDR3 has 14 amino acids. CDR3 residues: CASTPQGGNQPQHF. The CDR3 coding sequence is TGTGCCAGTACCCCACAGGGGGGCAATCAGCCCCAGCATTTT.

V usage is TRBV12-3 or TRBV12-4 and J usage is TRBJ1-1; D is ambiguous. Trimming removed 7 bases at V and 4 bases at J, with 13 bases between. The CDR3 runs 13 residues. The CDR3 DNA reads TGTGCCAGCAAAACTTTCTGGTCCACTGAAGCTTTCTTT. Encoded protein: CASKTFWSTEAFF.

The J gene is TRBJ1-1, the V gene TRBV4-1; no clear D gene. V lost 2 bases and J 0 bases, leaving 13 bases between the germline ends. CDR3 length: 16 residues. Germline lookup yields CDR1 MGHRA and CDR2 YSYEKL. The CDR3: CASSQKPFFLNTEAFF. DNA for the CDR3: TGCGCCAGCAGCCAAAAGCCCTTTTTTTTGAACACTGAAGCTTTCTTT.

The gene calls are TRBV4-2 and TRBJ1-1; the D gene is possibly TRBD1 (5 bases). The V gene's germline CDR1 is LGHNA and CDR2 YNFKEQ. This CDR3 region has 13 residues. Trimming removed 4 bases at V and 1 base at J, with 7 bases between. DNA of the CDR3: TGTGCCAGCAGCCGACAGCAGAACACTGAAGCTTTCTTT. Its translation: CASSRQQNTEAFF.